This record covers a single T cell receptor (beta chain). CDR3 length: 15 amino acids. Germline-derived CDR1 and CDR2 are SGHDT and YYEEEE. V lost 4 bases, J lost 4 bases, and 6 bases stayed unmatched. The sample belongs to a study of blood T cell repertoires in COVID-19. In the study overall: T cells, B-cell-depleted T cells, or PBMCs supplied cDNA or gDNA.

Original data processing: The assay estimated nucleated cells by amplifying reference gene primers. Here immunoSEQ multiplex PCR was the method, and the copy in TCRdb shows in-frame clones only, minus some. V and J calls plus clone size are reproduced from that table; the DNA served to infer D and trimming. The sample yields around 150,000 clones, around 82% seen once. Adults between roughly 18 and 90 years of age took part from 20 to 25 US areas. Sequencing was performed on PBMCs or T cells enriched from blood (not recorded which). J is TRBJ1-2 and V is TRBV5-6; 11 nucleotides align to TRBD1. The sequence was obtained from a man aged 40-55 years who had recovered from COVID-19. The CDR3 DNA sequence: TGTGCCAGCAGCCTCGGGACAGGGGGGCTCTATGGCTACACCTTC. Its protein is CASSLGTGGLYGYTF.